This entry describes one T cell receptor (beta chain). Profiled with immunoSEQ multiplex PCR; TCRdb holds only in-frame clones, not every one. The table has around 100,000 clones, 85% to 90% seen once. These data are taken from a study of OX40 agonist ivuxolimab in advanced cancers. Specimen: CD4+ or CD8+ T cells sorted from blood, collected in a trial of the OX40 agonist ivuxolimab. The receptor's source is an adult with an advanced solid tumor such as melanoma, head and neck, liver or kidney cancer.

The CDR3 bases are TGCGCCAGCAGCCAAGCCGCGGGAGTGGCCACAGATACGCAGTATTTT. It encodes CASSQAAGVATDTQYF. The chain is built from TRBV4-1 and TRBJ2-3; 7 bases are a match to TRBD2. This CDR3 has 16 residues. J lost 2 bases, V lost 1 base, and 6 bases had no gene match. Germline V CDR1 and CDR2: MGHRA, YSYEKL.